This note documents a single TCR beta chain sequence. The data were taken from a study of early T cells in non-severe SARS-CoV-2 infection. V shed 4 bases, J shed 2 bases, and the junction held 2 bases outside the gene matches. Looked up from germline, CDR1 is MNHNS and CDR2 is SASEGT. This CDR3 has 15 residues. TCRdb fed the 5' RACE reads into MiXCR, producing one record per CDR3 protein. The sample records approximately 75,000 distinct CDR3 sequences, roughly 4.8% being singletons. This receptor was taken from an adult who was a healthcare worker with PCR-confirmed SARS-CoV-2 infection or an uninfected control (not recorded which). The donor label of this sample is uncertain. This specimen consisted of whole blood, obtained at baseline. The V call is TRBV6-1, the J call TRBJ2-6, with 7 bases identical to TRBD1. DNA for the CDR3: TGTGCCAGCAGTGGACAGGGTACTGGGGCCAACGTCCTGACTTTC. This sequence encodes CASSGQGTGANVLTF.